The 20 T cell receptor beta chains below were found in one sample sequenced in a study of T cells in Graves' hyperthyroidism and ophthalmopathy. RNA transcripts served as the template for amplifying TCR beta CDR3 regions. HTBI primers were the set used in a first-round RT-PCR of the TCR CDR3. Using its own MiXCR run on the multiplex PCR reads, TCRdb lists one record per CDR3 protein. Here the sample spans about 840,000 distinct CDR3 sequences, over 35% being singletons. Material for sequencing was blood. These receptors were taken from a man between 18 and 29 years old with Graves' hyperthyroidism.

This clonotype was counted once. CDR3 nucleotide sequence: TGTGCCAGCAGGGGTTGGGACCTCGGCGGGACAGATACGCAGTATTTT. Translating it yields CASRGWDLGGTDTQYF. The gene calls are TRBV2 and TRBJ2-3; D tentatively fits TRBD1 or TRBD2 (5 bases each). This CDR3 has 16 residues. V lost 6 bases, J lost 3 bases, and 19 bases lay in between. From germline, CDR1 is SNHLY and CDR2 FYNNEI.

This clonotype was counted between two and nine times. The chain employs TRBV20-1 and TRBJ1-2; possible D gene TRBD1, 6 bases. V lost 1 base and J lost 5, with 14 bases in between. Germline values: CDR1 DFQATT, CDR2 SNEGSKA (reference sequence). The CDR3 has 14 residues. The CDR3 sequence: CSARVPGAGYGYTF. CDR3 bases: TGCAGTGCTAGAGTCCCGGGGGCGGGGTATGGCTACACCTTC.

This clonotype was seen at least ten times. The rearrangement joins TRBV29-1 to TRBJ1-1, with D perhaps matching TRBD1 (5 bases). The germline V and J ends were trimmed by 4 bases and 0 bases, with 15 bases remaining between them. Germline values: CDR1 SQVTM, CDR2 ANQGSEA. CDR3 length: 15 residues. CDR3 protein: CSVVGDGGMNTEAFF. The CDR3 DNA reads TGCAGCGTTGTGGGGGACGGTGGGATGAACACTGAAGCTTTCTTT.

This clonotype showed up just a few times. The chain is built from TRBV20-1 and TRBJ2-7; TRBD2 matches 8 bases. Germline V gene data show CDR1 as DFQATT and CDR2 as SNEGSKA (reference sequence). The CDR3 runs to 15 residues. Trimming at V came to 3 bases and at J to 4 bases, leaving 11 bases not matched to a gene. This CDR3 reads CSARDGAGGTYEQYF. Here the CDR3 DNA reads TGCAGTGCTAGGGATGGGGCGGGAGGAACTTACGAGCAGTACTTC.

This clonotype was detected a few times. CDR3 protein: CASTRGQGVSSSPLHF. Written as DNA, the CDR3 is TGTGCCAGCACCCGAGGACAGGGGGTATCTAGTTCACCCCTCCACTTT. The chain uses TRBV6-1 and TRBJ1-6, with 10 bases fitting TRBD1. Per the germline V gene, CDR1 is MNHNS and CDR2 is SASEGT. Trimming took 7 bases from V and 9 from J; bases not matched to a gene: 12. The length of the CDR3 is 16 residues.

The chain recombines TRBV29-1 with TRBJ1-1; D might be TRBD1 (6 bases). This CDR3 spans 13 amino acids. Germline CDR1 reads SQVTM; CDR2 reads ANQGSEA. Between the trimmed V and J ends, which lost 7 bases and 1 base, there was a span of 13 bases. The CDR3 here is CSADPGENTEAFF. The CDR3 DNA follows: TGCAGCGCCGATCCAGGGGAGAACACTGAAGCTTTCTTT.

This clonotype was detected many times. The chain couples TRBV13 to TRBJ1-1; tentatively, D is TRBD1 (5 bases). Trimming shortened V by 6 bases and J by 2 bases, and 10 bases separated the two germline ends. The CDR3 runs 13 residues. CDR1 is PRHDT and CDR2 is FYEKMQ in the germline V gene (reference sequence). Written as DNA, the CDR3 is TGTGCCAGCAGGGGCGGGGGAAACACTGAAGCTTTCTTT. Translating gives CASRGGGNTEAFF.

The chain joins TRBV2 to TRBJ1-2; D is possibly TRBD1 (6 bases). The V gene lost 10 bases and the J gene lost 4 bases, with 28 bases spanning the gap. Germline values: CDR1 SNHLY, CDR2 FYNNEI. The CDR3 consists of 17 residues. The CDR3 DNA reads as TGTGCCACCGAACCGGACAGCACCCCCGACAGACCCTATGGCTACACCTTC. Translated: CATEPDSTPDRPYGYTF.

The V call is TRBV25-1, the J call TRBJ1-2, with a tentative D call TRBD1 (6 bases). CDR1 and CDR2 from the germline V gene are MGHDK and SYGVNS. This CDR3 has 13 residues. Trimming removed 6 bases from V and 8 bases from J, with 16 bases in between. CDR3 nucleotides: TGTGCCAGCAGCCGAGGGGGAACGGGAGGCTACACCTTC. Its translation: CASSRGGTGGYTF.

This clonotype was picked up a small number of times. The chain uses TRBV7-8 and TRBJ2-7; D perhaps matches TRBD1 (5 bases). Trimming cost V 3 bases and J 0 bases, with 12 bases left between them. Germline V gene data show CDR1 as SGHVS and CDR2 as FQNEAQ. The CDR3 has 15 amino acids. The CDR3 loop is CASSFAGSFSYEQYF. In DNA, the CDR3 is TGTGCCAGCAGCTTCGCAGGGTCCTTCTCCTACGAGCAGTACTTC.

In its sample, this clonotype was seen a few times. This chain uses TRBV7-9 with TRBJ1-1; tentative D call: TRBD1 (5 bases). Germline CDR1 SEHNR, CDR2 FQNEAQ (reference sequence). V was clipped by 5 bases and J by 1 base, with 17 bases between them. This CDR3 region has 16 residues. CDR3 nucleotide sequence: TGTGCCAGCAGCCCTCCGTCGACAGCCCCGAACACTGAAGCTTTCTTT. The encoded protein is CASSPPSTAPNTEAFF.

The genes are TRBV7-2 and TRBJ1-1; D may be TRBD1 (5 bases). The CDR3 is made up of 17 amino acids. V gave up 1 base and J gave up 0 bases, with 15 bases separating them. Germline V CDR1 and CDR2: SGHTA, FQGNSA. The CDR3 region is CASSLESWGEMNTEAFF. The CDR3, as DNA: TGTGCCAGCAGCTTAGAAAGTTGGGGGGAAATGAACACTGAAGCTTTCTTT.

This chain uses TRBV2 with TRBJ2-7; a weak D match, TRBD2 (5 bases). The CDR3 loop spans 15 amino acids. Germline-derived CDR1 and CDR2 are SNHLY and FYNNEI. The V end was cut by 6 bases, the J end by 0 bases, with 15 bases between. CDR3 in DNA: TGTGCCAGCAGCCACACACAAGGAGGCTCCTACGAGCAGTACTTC. It codes for CASSHTQGGSYEQYF.

The V and J genes are TRBV2 and TRBJ2-7, with TRBD2 matching over 8 bases. The V gene's germline CDR1 is SNHLY and CDR2 FYNNEI. Trimming cost V 6 bases and J 6 bases; bases outside gene matches: 10. The CDR3 contains 14 residues. The CDR3 loop reads CASSQAGLGTEQYF. Written as DNA, the CDR3 is TGTGCCAGCAGCCAAGCGGGACTAGGGACCGAGCAGTACTTC.

V and J are TRBV12-3 or TRBV12-4 and TRBJ2-7; a weak D match, TRBD2 (7 bases). V lost 6 bases and J 7 bases, leaving 19 bases between the germline ends. The CDR3 is 14 residues long. CDR3 residues: CASSSNAGAGEQYF. In DNA, the CDR3 is TGTGCCAGCAGCTCGAACGCGGGGGCTGGGGAGCAGTACTTC.

In its sample, this clonotype was seen once. The chain carries TRBV7-2 and TRBJ2-7; maybe TRBD2 (6 bases). Germline lookup yields CDR1 SGHTA and CDR2 FQGNSA. V lost 3 bases, J lost 3 bases, and 15 bases lay in between. This CDR3 spans 15 amino acids. The CDR3 bases are TGTGCCAGCAGCTTGAGCGCTAGCGATGACTACGAGCAGTACTTC. This sequence encodes CASSLSASDDYEQYF.

There are many counts of this clonotype. The chain has TRBV20-1 and TRBJ2-7; D not resolved. The germline V and J ends were trimmed by 3 bases and 5 bases, with 8 bases remaining between them. The CDR3 loop spans 11 amino acids. In germline, CDR1 is DFQATT, CDR2 SNEGSKA (reference sequence). The CDR3 loop reads CSARWVNEQYF. In nucleotides, the CDR3 is TGCAGTGCTAGGTGGGTCAACGAGCAGTACTTC.

On this clonotype: A much larger clone sits a single nucleotide away, making a read error possible. The gene calls are TRBV10-3 and TRBJ1-2, with 7 bases lining up with TRBD1. The ends lost 8 bases at V and 3 bases at J; junction bases unmatched: 9. The CDR3 has 14 amino acids. Germline V gives CDR1 ENHRY, CDR2 SYGVKD. The CDR3 spells CAISGAGGDYGYTF. The CDR3 nucleotides read TGTGCCATCTCCGGGGCAGGGGGAGACTATGGCTACACCTTC.

V usage is TRBV12-3 or TRBV12-4 and J usage is TRBJ1-4; D is unclear. There are 15 residues in the CDR3. The V gene lost 5 bases and the J gene lost 0 bases, with 10 bases spanning the gap. CDR3 residues: CASSKYNPTNEKLFF. The CDR3 DNA is TGTGCCAGCAGTAAATACAATCCAACTAATGAAAAACTGTTTTTT.

The chain couples TRBV10-3 to TRBJ1-3; D gene unclear. The V gene's germline CDR1 is ENHRY and CDR2 SYGVKD. Trimming left V 8 bases short and J 0 bases short, with 11 bases between. This CDR3 is 14 amino acids long. CDR3 nucleotide sequence: TGTGCCATCCGGACGGTTAGCTCTGGAAACACCATATATTTT. This translates into CAIRTVSSGNTIYF.